Reported below is one TCR beta chain. These data are taken from a study of T cell responses to AZD1222 COVID-19 vaccine. Germline CDR1 reads WSHSY; CDR2 reads SAAADI. V lost 2 bases, J lost 2 bases, and 12 bases lay in between. This CDR3 spans 15 amino acids. Repertoires were generated with immunoSEQ multiplex PCR, while TCRdb's copy carries only in-frame clones and drops some. Of about 120,000 clones listed, approximately 88% are singletons. This sample comprised peripheral blood, obtained on day 0 of AZD1222 vaccination. V is TRBV10-2 and J is TRBJ2-5, with D possibly TRBD1 on 6 matching bases. The source of this sequence is an adult in good health. CDR3 in amino acids: CASSEPGVGQETQYF. Written as DNA, the CDR3 is TGCGCCAGCAGTGAGCCAGGGGTTGGACAAGAGACCCAGTACTTC.